Sequencing of this TCR beta chain was carried out in a study of blood T cells in healthy people across ages. Germline-derived CDR1 and CDR2 are WSHSY and SAAADI. Trimming took 4 bases from V and 4 from J; bases not matched to a gene: 10. The CDR3 extends over 16 amino acids. For the second PCR, which ran for about 6 to 11 cycles, a sample-barcoded 5' primer and a J-beta primer mix were used. Sequencing yielded, for each sample, at least 3 million paired-end reads carrying CDR3. MiXCR, run by TCRdb on the 5' RACE reads, gives a single entry per CDR3 protein. The sample lists roughly 2 million distinct CDR3 sequences; 49% were seen once. This clonotype was counted between two and nine times. What it recognizes is unknown. Study results and caveats: The study found more naive CD4+ cells and higher diversity in long-lived than aged donors.

Sequencing was carried out using blood. J is TRBJ2-1 and V is TRBV10-2; 7 nucleotides agree with TRBD2. This receptor was identified in a middle-aged woman in good health. Here the CDR3 DNA reads TGCGCCAGCAGTGGGGTGGGGCGGGGGAGATACAATGAGCAGTTCTTC. Amino acid sequence: CASSGVGRGRYNEQFF.